Each of the 28 T cell receptor beta chains below was sequenced from the same sample in a study of T cells in Graves' hyperthyroidism and ophthalmopathy. It was RNA transcripts that yielded the amplified TCR beta CDR3 regions. RT-PCR in the first round (using the HTBI primer set) targeted the TCR CDR3. Using its own MiXCR run on the multiplex PCR reads, TCRdb lists one record per CDR3 protein. Altogether hundreds of thousands of distinct CDR3 sequences are present, 38% being singletons, with the ten largest covering about 8.9%. Sequencing used blood. These TCRs come from a man between 18 and 29 years old with Graves' hyperthyroidism.

In this sample, this clonotype turned up a few times. CDR3 sequence reads: CSVRQGAFGELFF. CDR3 nucleotides: TGCAGTGTTCGACAGGGGGCGTTCGGGGAGCTGTTTTTT. The V and J genes are TRBV20-1 and TRBJ2-2, with 10 bases identical to TRBD1. Germline-derived CDR1 and CDR2 are DFQATT and SNEGSKA (reference sequence). The CDR3 consists of 13 residues. J lost 7 bases, V lost 7 bases, and 6 bases had no gene match.

This clonotype was observed a few times. This sequence joins TRBV7-9 and TRBJ2-7, with 8 positions matching TRBD1. The junction had 6 bases not matched to a gene; V was cut back by 3 bases and J by 2 bases. The CDR3 covers 15 residues. Germline CDR1 and CDR2: SEHNR and FQNEAQ (reference sequence). For the CDR3, the DNA is TGTGCCAGCAGCTTTACCCGGGACAGGACCTACGAGCAGTACTTC. It codes for CASSFTRDRTYEQYF.

This clonotype was recorded many times. J is TRBJ1-5 and V is TRBV9, with a tentative D call TRBD1 (5 bases). The CDR3 length is 15 residues. The V end was cut by 4 bases, the J end by 3 bases, with 14 bases between. Per the germline V gene, CDR1 is SGDLS and CDR2 is YYNGEE. The CDR3 is CASSPGAATNQPQHF. DNA for the CDR3: TGTGCCAGCAGCCCCGGGGCAGCAACCAATCAGCCCCAGCATTTT.

The chain recombines TRBV6-6 with TRBJ1-5; D gene ambiguous. V shed 6 bases and J shed 5 bases, with 14 bases lying between them. The CDR3 sequence is 14 residues long. Germline V gives CDR1 MNHNY, CDR2 SVGAGI (reference sequence). The CDR3 spells CASSRDGPHQPQHF. The DNA of the CDR3 is TGTGCCAGCAGCCGTGACGGACCTCATCAGCCCCAGCATTTT.

Concerning this clonotype itself: A read error is likely, as this CDR3 ends without the conserved phenylalanine or tryptophan. The limits of the CDR3 on the DNA are not certain, so only TCRdb's listed CDR3 is given. This chain joins TRBV5-6 and TRBJ1-2; TRBD1, the table's D call, was not compared with the DNA. The CDR3 length equals 15 residues, ends included. The germline gives CDR1 SGHDT, CDR2 YYEEEE. CDR3 protein: CASSPGTGTTMATQS.

This clonotype was detected ten times or more. V usage is TRBV7-8 and J usage is TRBJ2-7; a weak D match, TRBD2 (6 bases). This CDR3 spans 12 amino acids. Per germline, CDR1 SGHVS and CDR2 FQNEAQ. V was shortened by 7 bases and J by 3 bases, with 10 bases between the two germline ends. The CDR3 spells CASTLGGYEQYF. For the CDR3, the DNA is TGTGCCAGCACCTTGGGGGGCTACGAGCAGTACTTC.

This clonotype came up a few times. The V call is TRBV12-3 or TRBV12-4, the J call TRBJ2-7, with D perhaps TRBD1 or TRBD2 (6 bases each). The CDR3 extends over 12 amino acids. V lost 5 bases and J lost 10, with 15 bases in between. For the CDR3, the DNA is TGTGCCAGCAGTGAGGCAGGGGAGGAACAGTACTTC. It specifies CASSEAGEEQYF.

This clonotype was recorded a few times. CDR3 loop: CASSAGVRGEQYF. The CDR3 DNA is TGTGCCAGTAGTGCCGGCGTTCGAGGCGAGCAGTACTTC. This sequence joins TRBV19 and TRBJ2-7; no clear D. The CDR3 is made up of 13 amino acids. Germline assignment: CDR1 LNHDA and CDR2 SQIVND (reference sequence). The V end lost 5 bases, the J end lost 6 bases, and 14 bases lay between the germline ends.

CDR3 loop: CASTWEAGYGNTIYF. Written as DNA, the CDR3 is TGTGCCAGCACCTGGGAGGCGGGATATGGAAACACCATATATTTT. The chain couples TRBV7-8 to TRBJ1-3; D remains unclear. The germline V gene has CDR1 SGHVS and CDR2 FQNEAQ. V dropped 7 bases and J dropped 3 bases, with 16 bases sitting between them. The CDR3 loop spans 15 amino acids. Full variable domain (rest looked up from reference TRBV7-8 and TRBJ1-3): GAGVSQSPRYKVAKRGQDVALRCDPISGHVSLFWYQQALGQGPEFLTYFQNEAQLDKSGLPSDRFFAERPEGSVSTLKIQRTQQEDSAVYLCASTWEAGYGNTIYFGEGSWLTVV.

This clonotype was detected a few times. The V call is TRBV12-3 or TRBV12-4, the J call TRBJ1-6, with D unresolved. The CDR3 has 14 amino acids. V was pared by 3 bases and J by 5 bases, with 8 bases between. DNA for the CDR3: TGTGCCAGCAGTTTTGGTAGGGATAATTCACCCCTCCACTTT. Translation: CASSFGRDNSPLHF.

The chain links TRBV25-1 to TRBJ2-7, with TRBD1 matching 8 bases. The CDR3 is made up of 14 amino acids. Germline V CDR1 and CDR2: MGHDK, SYGVNS. The junction had 9 bases not matched to a gene; V was cut back by 7 bases and J by 4 bases. The CDR3 coding sequence is TGTGCCAGCACGAACGACAGGGGAAGATACGAGCAGTACTTC. The encoded protein is CASTNDRGRYEQYF.

V gene TRBV29-1 combines with J gene TRBJ1-1; weak D call: TRBD1 (6 bases). This CDR3 is built from 14 residues. V was pared by 8 bases and J by 6 bases, with 22 bases between. CDR1 is SQVTM, CDR2 ANQGSEA, per germline. As DNA, the CDR3 is TGCAGCTTGGCCGGAGCGCAGGGGATTGCTGAAGCTTTCTTT. This codes for CSLAGAQGIAEAFF.

This clonotype has only one observation. This may arise from a read error, as a much more abundant clone is one base away. This chain joins TRBV7-2 and TRBJ2-7; D remains unclear. CDR3 length: 14 residues. Germline CDR1 reads SGHTA; CDR2 reads FQGNSA. Trimming pared 5 bases from V and 3 bases from J, leaving 14 bases between. CDR3 nucleotides: TGTGCCAGCAGCCTCAGGACGGCGCACTACGAGCAGTACTTC. Translation gives CASSLRTAHYEQYF.

V and J are TRBV12-3 or TRBV12-4 and TRBJ2-5; TRBD1 matches 9 bases. J gave up 7 bases and V 4 bases, and 13 bases lay outside the gene matches. The CDR3 length is 16 residues. CDR3 sequence: CASSSTGQGDLRTQYF. As DNA, the CDR3 is TGTGCCAGCAGTTCAACGGGACAGGGTGACCTGCGGACCCAGTACTTC.

The rearrangement joins TRBV7-9 to TRBJ1-6; D ambiguous. V was pared by 0 bases and J by 8 bases, with 8 bases between. From germline, CDR1 is SEHNR and CDR2 FQNEAQ (reference sequence). This CDR3 region has 14 residues. The CDR3 nucleotides are TGTGCCAGCAGCTTAGCGCTGGGGTATTCACCCCTCCACTTT. It translates to CASSLALGYSPLHF.

The chain has TRBV20-1 and TRBJ2-5; D not certain. This CDR3 is 15 amino acids long. Trimming stripped 0 bases from V and 2 bases from J, with 13 bases between. The germline CDR1 and CDR2 sequences are DFQATT and SNEGSKA (reference sequence). CDR3 in DNA: TGCAGTGCTAGAGATCCGGGCAGCTTGCAAGAGACCCAGTACTTC. Its protein product is CSARDPGSLQETQYF.

The gene calls are TRBV12-3 or TRBV12-4 and TRBJ1-2; D unclear. Trimming took off 3 bases at V and 3 bases at J, with 14 bases between the two ends. This CDR3 has 15 amino acids. CDR3 sequence: CASSFAGQTHYGYTF. In DNA form, the CDR3 reads TGTGCCAGCAGTTTCGCGGGTCAGACTCACTATGGCTACACCTTC.

J is TRBJ1-6 and V is TRBV7-9; D is undetermined. The CDR3 spans 14 residues. The V and J ends lost 3 bases and 10 bases respectively, with 13 bases between them. The germline CDR1 and CDR2 sequences are SEHNR and FQNEAQ (reference sequence). Here the CDR3 DNA reads TGTGCCAGCAGCTTTTTGGACCGGGGATCACCCCTCCACTTT. Protein sequence: CASSFLDRGSPLHF.

This clonotype was seen a few times. The CDR3 reads CASTSGPTGPQAFF. The CDR3 region has the DNA TGTGCCAGCACTTCGGGCCCGACAGGTCCTCAAGCTTTCTTT. The chain carries TRBV6-5 and TRBJ1-1; possible D gene TRBD1, 6 bases. Germline loops: CDR1 MNHEY, CDR2 SVGAGI. V lost 7 bases and J lost 9, with 21 bases in between. This CDR3 is built from 14 residues.

V usage is TRBV7-8 and J usage is TRBJ2-2; TRBD2 is a possible D gene (5 bases). The CDR3 consists of 15 residues. Trimming removed 2 bases from V and 1 base from J, with 8 bases in between. In germline, CDR1 is SGHVS, CDR2 FQNEAQ. The CDR3 coding sequence is TGTGCCAGCAGCTTATACGAGGGGAACACCGGGGAGCTGTTTTTT. Its protein is CASSLYEGNTGELFF.

The chain has TRBV12-3 or TRBV12-4 and TRBJ2-5, with 8 bases that match TRBD2. This CDR3 region has 13 residues. With 7 bases clipped from V and 3 bases from J, the junction kept 4 bases outside the gene matches. CDR3: CASIAAGEETQYF. The CDR3 nucleotides read TGTGCCAGCATCGCAGCGGGAGAAGAGACCCAGTACTTC.

This clonotype was counted at least ten times. This rearrangement joins TRBV10-3 to TRBJ2-7; D call uncertain. The ends were cut back, 3 bases at V and 4 bases at J, with 10 bases in the middle. Germline CDR1 and CDR2: ENHRY and SYGVKD. CDR3 length: 13 amino acids. The DNA of the CDR3 is TGTGCCATCAGTGACGGGCAGGAATACGAGCAGTACTTC. This translates into CAISDGQEYEQYF.

In its sample, this clonotype was seen many times. CDR3 residues: CASSLGTYGYTF. In DNA, the CDR3 is TGTGCCAGCAGCTTGGGGACCTATGGCTACACCTTC. The V gene is TRBV7-9, the J gene TRBJ1-2, with D perhaps matching TRBD1 (5 bases). CDR1 SEHNR and CDR2 FQNEAQ come from the germline V gene (reference sequence). The ends were cut back, 3 bases at V and 4 bases at J, with 6 bases in the middle. CDR3 length equals 12 residues.

This clonotype showed up many times. CDR3 loop: CSVAHGSNQPQHF. In nucleotides, the CDR3 is TGCAGCGTTGCGCATGGCAGCAATCAGCCCCAGCATTTT. V is TRBV29-1 and J is TRBJ1-5; no definite D call. CDR1 and CDR2 (germline): SQVTM, ANQGSEA. This CDR3 has 13 residues. The ends were cut back, 4 bases at V and 1 base at J, with 8 bases in the middle.

This clonotype has at least ten counts. The V call is TRBV29-1, the J call TRBJ2-5; D is tentatively TRBD1 or TRBD2 (6 bases each). Germline V gene data show CDR1 as SQVTM and CDR2 as ANQGSEA. This CDR3 has 15 amino acids. V lost 0 bases and J lost 5, with 16 bases in between. The CDR3 DNA reads as TGCAGCGTTGAAGATCGGAGGGACATCCGGGAGACCCAGTACTTC. Amino acids: CSVEDRRDIRETQYF.

This clonotype was observed a handful of times. This rearrangement joins TRBV7-3 to TRBJ2-7; 8 bases are a match to TRBD2. CDR3 size: 14 residues. The germline V gene has CDR1 SGHTA and CDR2 FQGTGA. J gave up 5 bases and V 0 bases, and 3 bases lay outside the gene matches. This chain's CDR3 is CASSLTSGNHEQYF. CDR3 sequence (DNA): TGTGCCAGCAGCTTAACTAGCGGGAACCACGAGCAGTACTTC.

The chain uses TRBV2 and TRBJ1-2; no clear D. Germline-derived CDR1 and CDR2 are SNHLY and FYNNEI. V shed 4 bases and J shed 6 bases, with 12 bases lying between them. The CDR3 totals 13 residues. In nucleotides, the CDR3 is TGTGCCAGCAGTGCAGGACCCTCCCATGGCTACACCTTC. It translates to CASSAGPSHGYTF.

The CDR3: CATSRDRGAQYF. Here the CDR3 DNA reads TGTGCCACCAGCAGAGATCGAGGGGCCCAGTACTTC. This sequence joins TRBV15 and TRBJ2-5; D assignment may be TRBD1 or TRBD2 (5 bases each). The CDR3 extends over 12 amino acids. V lost 0 bases to trimming and J lost 9 bases, with 8 bases between them. Germline CDR1 is LNHNV and CDR2 is YYDKDF (reference sequence).